The 9 T cell receptor beta chains below come from one sample, sequenced in a study of Graves' ophthalmopathy and Graves' hyperthyroidism. The TCR beta CDR3 regions underwent amplification from RNA transcripts. The first round was an RT-PCR with HTBI primers, and the second round was a multiplex PCR. Each CDR3 protein gets one entry after TCRdb re-called the multiplex PCR reads with MiXCR. The table records 300,000 to 450,000 distinct CDR3 sequences, about a sixth of them present only once. The specimen was peripheral blood. The receptor source for this set is an adult woman with stable Graves' hyperthyroidism.

The sample holds many counts of this clonotype. The rearrangement links TRBV29-1 to TRBJ1-1; 8 bases are shared with TRBD1. Germline lookup yields CDR1 SQVTM and CDR2 ANQGSEA. The CDR3 spans 14 residues. The junction had 10 bases not matched to a gene; V was cut back by 4 bases and J by 6 bases. CDR3 sequence: CSVVGQVQGAEAFF. CDR3 nucleotide sequence: TGCAGCGTTGTGGGACAGGTCCAGGGCGCTGAAGCTTTCTTT. The variable domain in full, with the rest retrieved from reference TRBV29-1 and TRBJ1-1, is SAVISQKPSRDICQRGTSLTIQCQVDSQVTMMFWYRQQPGQSLTLIATANQGSEATYESGFVIDKFPISRPNLTFSTLTVSNMSPEDSSIYLCSVVGQVQGAEAFFGQGTRLTVV.

This clonotype occurred many times. The chain uses TRBV29-1 and TRBJ2-7; 8 positions match TRBD2. The ends lost 4 bases at V and 4 bases at J; junction bases unmatched: 6. The CDR3 contains 13 residues. Germline CDR1 is SQVTM and CDR2 is ANQGSEA. The CDR3 loop reads CSVGATSGYEQYF. CDR3 coding DNA: TGCAGCGTTGGGGCCACTAGCGGTTACGAGCAGTACTTC.

The chain has TRBV3-1 and TRBJ1-2; D is unresolved. Germline V CDR1 and CDR2: LGHDT, YNNKEL (reference sequence). This CDR3 contains 11 residues. V was clipped by 6 bases and J by 4 bases, with 6 bases between them. CDR3 protein: CASRSLYGYTF. The CDR3 nucleotides are TGTGCCAGCAGAAGTCTCTATGGCTACACCTTC.

This clonotype was seen many times. This CDR3 reads CASSTPSRAAGTQYF. In DNA form, the CDR3 reads TGTGCCAGCAGTACCCCATCCCGAGCCGCGGGGACCCAGTACTTC. The chain couples TRBV12-3 or TRBV12-4 to TRBJ2-5; perhaps TRBD2 as D (5 bases). Trimming took off 5 bases at V and 7 bases at J, with 20 bases between the two ends. The CDR3 is 15 residues long.

The CDR3 protein is CASSSYRGEQYF. The CDR3 DNA reads as TGTGCCAGCAGCTCATATCGGGGCGAGCAGTACTTC. The chain combines TRBV7-2 with TRBJ2-7; TRBD2 might be the D (5 bases). This CDR3 spans 12 amino acids. V gave up 4 bases and J gave up 6 bases, with 10 bases separating them. CDR1 is SGHTA and CDR2 is FQGNSA in the germline V gene.

At least ten counts were recorded for this clonotype. The chain couples TRBV6-5 to TRBJ2-5, with TRBD2 matching 14 bases. The ends lost 10 bases at V and 1 base at J; junction bases unmatched: 14. CDR3 length: 18 amino acids. CDR1 is MNHEY, CDR2 SVGAGI, per germline. The CDR3 spells CATAGLAGDFRGQETQYF. The CDR3 DNA reads TGTGCCACCGCGGGACTAGCGGGAGACTTTAGAGGCCAAGAGACCCAGTACTTC.

This clonotype was recorded at least ten times. This chain connects TRBV12-3 or TRBV12-4 to TRBJ2-7; 8 bases are a match to TRBD2. The junction had 6 bases not matched to a gene; V was cut back by 5 bases and J by 6 bases. This CDR3 has 13 residues. The CDR3 here is CASSPRTSSEQYF. DNA for the CDR3: TGTGCCAGCAGTCCGAGGACTAGCTCCGAGCAGTACTTC.

The sample holds many counts of this clonotype. This chain links TRBV6-2 or TRBV6-3 with TRBJ1-1, with unresolved D. Germline V gives CDR1 MNHEY, CDR2 SVGEGT. The CDR3 consists of 15 residues. The V gene lost 0 bases and the J gene lost 1 base, with 9 bases spanning the gap. The CDR3 sequence: CASSYSIGRNTEAFF. The CDR3 DNA is TGTGCCAGCAGTTACTCGATAGGGAGGAACACTGAAGCTTTCTTT.

This clonotype was found many times. The chain uses TRBV7-6 and TRBJ1-6; 7 bases are a match to TRBD1. The germline gives CDR1 SGHVS, CDR2 FNYEAQ. J lost 7 bases, V lost 5 bases, and 8 bases had no gene match. The CDR3 contains 15 residues. The CDR3 region has the DNA TGTGCCAGCAGCGTAATGGGACAGACAAATTCACCCCTCCACTTT. Protein: CASSVMGQTNSPLHF.